Below are 3 T cell receptor beta chains sequenced from a single sample in a study of Graves' ophthalmopathy and Graves' hyperthyroidism (dated by TCRdb to the late 2010s). TCRdb shows the sequencer as Illumina HiSeq 2000. TCR beta CDR3 regions were amplified from RNA transcripts for repertoire sequencing. A first-round RT-PCR used HTBI primers with the Qiagen OneStep RT-PCR kit, followed by a second-round multiplex PCR, size selection and purification. TCRdb itself trimmed the public reads at Q25 with fastp, ran MiXCR and retained productive beta chains. Identical CDR3 proteins give one entry, which carries the most common genes and DNA. Across this sample there are some 390,000 distinct CDR3 sequences, with about a sixth seen only once. Around 1.6% of the sample goes to the ten largest clones. Input material: peripheral blood. The source of these receptors is a woman under 30 with Graves' ophthalmopathy. Donor details come from another sample of the same person, matched by shared clones.

The chain recombines TRBV27 with TRBJ1-2, with D uncertain. CDR1 and CDR2 (germline): MNHEY, SMNVEV (reference sequence). V dropped 0 bases and J dropped 2 bases, with 7 bases sitting between them. The CDR3 sequence is 14 residues long. This CDR3 is CASSLSPRNYGYTF. Here the CDR3 DNA reads TGTGCCAGCAGTTTATCTCCAAGGAACTATGGCTACACCTTC.

This clonotype came up many times. This chain links TRBV7-9 with TRBJ2-7; 9 bases line up with TRBD2. Looked up from germline, CDR1 is SEHNR and CDR2 is FQNEAQ (reference sequence). CDR3 size: 15 residues. J gave up 3 bases and V 5 bases, and 8 bases lay outside the gene matches. As DNA, the CDR3 is TGTGCCAGCAGCCCTAGCCTAGCGGGATTCTACGAGCAGTACTTC. As protein: CASSPSLAGFYEQYF.

The chain has TRBV6-5 and TRBJ2-7; D gene ambiguous. This CDR3 contains 14 residues. Germline CDR1 reads MNHEY; CDR2 reads SVGAGI. Trimming pared 0 bases from V and 3 bases from J, leaving 9 bases between. The CDR3: CASSYSGRDYEQYF. The CDR3 DNA follows: TGTGCCAGCAGTTACTCGGGAAGGGACTACGAGCAGTACTTC.